These 18 T cell receptor beta chains came from one sample sequenced in a study of radiation and T cells in renal cell carcinoma. Noted time point: baseline pretreatment blood. Indicated treatment: 15 Gy SBRT to primary tumor, nephrectomy 4 weeks later. The table came from immunoSEQ multiplex PCR; TCRdb's copy has only in-frame clones and leaves some out. Of around 140,000 clones in the sample, roughly 85% were seen once. The sample in question was blood, obtained from a patient whose treatment included radiotherapy and nephrectomy. These receptors came from a woman in her forties or fifties with renal cell carcinoma.

This chain uses TRBV18 with TRBJ2-2; TRBD1 is a possible D gene (6 bases). This CDR3 spans 16 amino acids. V was trimmed by 3 bases and J by 6 bases, leaving 17 bases between them. Germline-derived CDR1 and CDR2 are KGHSH and LQKENI. This CDR3 is CASSPNRVFGAGELFF. In DNA, the CDR3 is TGTGCCAGCTCACCTAACAGGGTTTTTGGTGCCGGGGAGCTGTTTTTT.

The chain is built from TRBV7-2 and TRBJ1-5; D gene unclear. Germline V CDR1 and CDR2: SGHTA, FQGNSA. The CDR3 has 12 amino acids. The ends were cut back, 1 base at V and 6 bases at J, with 4 bases in the middle. This CDR3 reads CASSLVSQPQHF. CDR3 DNA: TGTGCCAGCAGCTTAGTCTCTCAGCCCCAGCATTTT. Combining the CDR3 with reference TRBV7-2 and TRBJ1-5 gives the whole variable domain GAGVSQSPSNKVTEKGKDVELRCDPISGHTALYWYRQSLGQGLEFLIYFQGNSAPDKSGLPSDRFSAERTGGSVSTLTIQRTQQEDSAVYLCASSLVSQPQHFGDGTRLSIL.

The rearrangement links TRBV7-2 to TRBJ1-6; D possibly corresponds to TRBD1 (5 bases). This CDR3 is built from 14 residues. Germline-derived CDR1 and CDR2 are SGHTA and FQGNSA. Trimming took 3 bases from V and 10 from J, leaving 13 bases between them. The CDR3 loop is CASSLEASGSPLHF. CDR3 in DNA: TGTGCCAGCAGCTTGGAGGCGTCAGGGTCACCCCTCCACTTT.

The V gene is TRBV4-1, the J gene TRBJ2-5; no firm D call. V gave up 0 bases and J gave up 2 bases, with 10 bases separating them. Germline V gene sequence: CDR1 MGHRA, CDR2 YSYEKL. CDR3 length equals 15 residues. The CDR3 DNA sequence: TGCGCCAGCAGCCAAGATTTTGGGCAGCAAGAGACCCAGTACTTC. Its protein product is CASSQDFGQQETQYF.

This rearrangement joins TRBV7-2 to TRBJ2-5, with 7 bases that match TRBD1. The V and J ends lost 1 base and 4 bases, in that order; junction bases with no gene match: 3. Germline-derived CDR1 and CDR2 are SGHTA and FQGNSA. CDR3 length: 14 residues. The CDR3 sequence: CASSLVPGGETQYF. In DNA form, the CDR3 reads TGTGCCAGCAGCTTAGTGCCAGGGGGAGAGACCCAGTACTTC.

This chain joins TRBV6-5 and TRBJ1-5; perhaps TRBD1 as D (6 bases). The CDR3 length is 15 residues. V dropped 8 bases and J dropped 0 bases, with 14 bases sitting between them. The germline gives CDR1 MNHEY, CDR2 SVGAGI. CDR3 in DNA: TGTGCCAGCCGAAGGGGGGGGTCTAGCAATCAGCCCCAGCATTTT. Translation gives CASRRGGSSNQPQHF.

The chain uses TRBV5-5 and TRBJ1-3; 8 bases line up with TRBD1. V gave up 4 bases and J gave up 0 bases; unmatched junction bases: 3. Germline lookup yields CDR1 SGHKS and CDR2 YYEKEE (reference sequence). The CDR3 extends over 15 amino acids. The CDR3 loop reads CASSRTGSSGNTIYF. The CDR3 region has the DNA TGTGCCAGCAGCCGGACAGGGAGCTCTGGAAACACCATATATTTT.

This clone came up once. CDR3: CASSYSIGARGYTF. In DNA, the CDR3 is TGTGCCAGCAGTTACTCGATCGGGGCACGGGGCTACACCTTC. V is TRBV6-5 and J is TRBJ1-2, with D possibly being TRBD1 (5 bases). Between the trimmed V and J ends, which lost 0 bases and 8 bases, there was a span of 13 bases. The CDR3 consists of 14 residues. From germline, CDR1 is MNHEY and CDR2 SVGAGI.

J is TRBJ1-5 and V is TRBV7-2; D not certain. Germline V gene data show CDR1 as SGHTA and CDR2 as FQGNSA. The CDR3 has 15 amino acids. V lost 5 bases to trimming and J lost 0 bases, with 11 bases between them. The CDR3 is CASSPQGGSNQPQHF. Written as DNA, the CDR3 is TGTGCCAGCAGCCCCCAAGGAGGTAGCAATCAGCCCCAGCATTTT.

On this clone itself: An end of the junction differs from the germline gene, which may be a read error. The chain links TRBV15 to TRBJ2-7, with 8 bases identical to TRBD1. The germline V gene has CDR1 LNHNV and CDR2 YYDKDF (reference sequence). The CDR3 totals 14 residues. This CDR3 reads CATSGDRGSYEQYF. CDR3 nucleotides: TGTGCCACCAGCGGAGACAGGGGCTCCTACGAGCAGTACTTC.

The genes are TRBV2 and TRBJ2-1, with D perhaps TRBD2 (7 bases). Germline CDR1 is SNHLY and CDR2 is FYNNEI. CDR3 length: 15 residues. Trimming pared 7 bases from V and 6 bases from J, leaving 19 bases between. The CDR3 region has the DNA TGTGCCAGCAAGGGTGGGAGGGGGTTTCGCAATGAGCAGTTCTTC. As protein: CASKGGRGFRNEQFF.

The chain is built from TRBV7-2 and TRBJ2-3; D is tentatively TRBD1 or TRBD2 (6 bases each). The V and J ends lost 1 base and 6 bases respectively, with 14 bases between them. Germline-derived CDR1 and CDR2 are SGHTA and FQGNSA. The CDR3 totals 15 residues. The CDR3 is CASSLGAGEEDTQYF. CDR3 DNA: TGTGCCAGCAGCTTAGGGGCAGGGGAGGAGGATACGCAGTATTTT.

The chain has TRBV6-6 and TRBJ2-3; D unresolved. The length of the CDR3 is 16 residues. V lost 4 bases and J lost 2, with 16 bases in between. The V gene's germline CDR1 is MNHNY and CDR2 SVGAGI (reference sequence). CDR3 DNA: TGTGCCAGCAGTTGGTCCCCACGGGCGGCCACAGATACGCAGTATTTT. It encodes CASSWSPRAATDTQYF.

The V and J genes are TRBV29-1 and TRBJ1-6; maybe TRBD1 (6 bases). CDR3 length: 18 amino acids. The germline V gene encodes CDR1 SQVTM and CDR2 ANQGSEA. Trimming cost V 6 bases and J 0 bases, with 21 bases left between them. The CDR3 DNA is TGCAGCGTCCACCACTTCCCAGGGGCGAGCTCCTATAATTCACCCCTCCACTTT. Translation gives CSVHHFPGASSYNSPLHF.

V usage is TRBV7-2 and J usage is TRBJ2-1, with TRBD2 matching over 10 bases. CDR3 length: 15 amino acids. V shed 5 bases, J shed 2 bases, and the junction held 3 bases outside the gene matches. Germline V gene data show CDR1 as SGHTA and CDR2 as FQGNSA. This CDR3 reads CASSVSGGPYNEQFF. Written as DNA, the CDR3 is TGTGCCAGCAGCGTTAGCGGGGGGCCCTACAATGAGCAGTTCTTC.

CDR3 loop: CAGGEDRGRGSYNSPLHF. CDR3 DNA sequence: TGTGCCGGAGGAGAGGACAGGGGGCGGGGGTCCTATAATTCACCCCTCCACTTT. The V and J genes are TRBV19 and TRBJ1-6, with 11 nucleotides matching TRBD1. This CDR3 is built from 18 residues. The V segment lost 11 bases and the J segment 1 base; nucleotides outside the gene matches: 13. Germline V CDR1 and CDR2: LNHDA, SQIVND (reference sequence). Combining the CDR3 with reference TRBV19 and TRBJ1-6 gives the whole variable domain DGGITQSPKYLFRKEGQNVTLSCEQNLNHDAMYWYRQDPGQGLRLIYYSQIVNDFQKGDIAEGYSVSREKKESFPLTVTSAQKNPTAFYLCAGGEDRGRGSYNSPLHFGNGTRLTVT.

V usage is TRBV19 and J usage is TRBJ2-1; the D gene is possibly TRBD2 (5 bases). V shed 4 bases and J shed 2 bases, with 12 bases lying between them. This CDR3 has 15 residues. CDR1 and CDR2 (germline): LNHDA, SQIVND (reference sequence). CDR3 sequence (DNA): TGTGCCAGTAGTACAAACACACTAGCCTACAATGAGCAGTTCTTC. It is translated as CASSTNTLAYNEQFF. The entire variable domain, with the rest obtained from reference TRBV19 and TRBJ2-1, is as follows: DGGITQSPKYLFRKEGQNVTLSCEQNLNHDAMYWYRQDPGQGLRLIYYSQIVNDFQKGDIAEGYSVSREKKESFPLTVTSAQKNPTAFYLCASSTNTLAYNEQFFGPGTRLTVL.

This clone was found a few times. J is TRBJ1-5 and V is TRBV6-6; 8 positions agree with TRBD1. The CDR3 runs 15 residues. V gave up 6 bases and J gave up 3 bases; unmatched junction bases: 7. Germline loops: CDR1 MNHNY, CDR2 SVGAGI (reference sequence). Here the CDR3 reads CASRSGTGYNQPQHF. CDR3 DNA: TGTGCCAGCAGGTCTGGGACAGGATACAATCAGCCCCAGCATTTT.